This is a list of T cell receptor beta chains from one sample in a study of T cell changes during pregnancy in multiple sclerosis. Profiled with immunoSEQ multiplex PCR; TCRdb holds only in-frame clones, not every one. Of around 130,000 clones listed, 96% are singletons. This sample comprised peripheral blood, obtained after pregnancy. These receptors originate from a female donor with multiple sclerosis, enrolled in a pregnancy study. The CDR3 runs from the conserved cysteine through the conserved F or W. The D gene is left open where the match is weak. For some rows the clone size is stated as once, few or many, or as a class when expanded; others skip it.

J gene,clone size,V gene,D gene,CDR3 protein,CDR3 DNA
TRBJ2-1,-,TRBV6-6,TRBD2,CASSYLTSGTHNEQFF,TGTGCCAGCAGTTACTTGACTAGCGGGACCCACAATGAGCAGTTCTTC
TRBJ2-7,-,TRBV19,TRBD2,CASSRLAGVFYEQYF,TGTGCCAGTAGCAGACTAGCGGGAGTGTTCTACGAGCAGTACTTC
TRBJ2-2,-,TRBV11-1,-,CASSLEGWGSNTGELFF,TGTGCCAGCAGCTTAGAAGGCTGGGGCTCGAACACCGGGGAGCTGTTTTTT
TRBJ2-2,-,TRBV5-3,-,CARSRPDRVRSGRSVYAGELFF,TGTGCCAGAAGCCGCCCGGACAGGGTTCGAAGCGGGAGGTCCGTATACGCCGGGGAGCTGTTTTTT
TRBJ1-2,-,TRBV6-1,TRBD1,CASGTGYGYTF,TGTGCCAGCGGGACAGGCTATGGCTACACCTTC
TRBJ1-2,-,TRBV28,-,CASSLGVLGGYGYTF,TGTGCCAGCAGTTTGGGCGTCTTAGGGGGCTATGGCTACACCTTC
TRBJ2-1,-,TRBV6-1,-,CASGVAVFGSYNEQFF,TGTGCCAGCGGTGTGGCGGTGTTTGGCTCCTACAATGAGCAGTTCTTC
TRBJ1-1,once,TRBV6-5,TRBD1,CASSSRTGAMNTEAFF,TGTGCCAGCAGTTCAAGGACAGGGGCCATGAACACTGAAGCTTTCTTT
TRBJ2-3,once,TRBV5-4,TRBD1,CASSFDRGITDTQYF,TGTGCCAGCAGCTTTGACAGGGGAATCACAGATACGCAGTATTTT
TRBJ1-5,-,TRBV5-5,-,CASSPEGQPQHF,TGTGCCAGCAGCCCGGAGGGGCAGCCCCAGCATTTT
TRBJ1-1,-,TRBV14,-,CASSQDYRSSNTEAFF,TGTGCCAGCAGCCAAGATTACAGGTCCTCGAACACTGAAGCTTTCTTT
TRBJ1-4,few,TRBV28,-,CASSQGDMVGF,TGTGCCAGCAGTCAAGGGGACATGGTAGGATTT
TRBJ2-3,-,TRBV21-1,-,CASSKYRGPVIDTQYF,TGTGCCAGCAGCAAATACAGGGGTCCGGTCATAGATACGCAGTATTTT
TRBJ2-1,-,TRBV19,-,CASSITDSYNEQFF,TGTGCCAGTAGTATCACTGACAGTTACAATGAGCAGTTCTTC
TRBJ1-5,-,TRBV19,-,CASSMTEYSNQPQHF,TGTGCCAGTAGTATGACAGAATATAGCAATCAGCCCCAGCATTTT
TRBJ2-1,-,TRBV7-6,-,CASSLAGQNHNEQFF,TGTGCCAGCAGCTTAGCTGGCCAAAATCACAATGAGCAGTTCTTC